This passage covers 15 T cell receptor beta chains from one sample sequenced in a study of CD8+CD57+ T cells in acquired aplastic anemia. Genomic DNA, serving as template, underwent TCR beta VDJ and CDR3 profiling. Each CDR3 protein is one row after TCRdb ran MiXCR on the reads. The data hold 200,000 to 250,000 distinct CDR3 sequences, with roughly 33% observed a single time. Sequenced sample: sorted CD4+, CD8+, or CD8+CD57+ T cells (not recorded which) from PBMCs. The receptor set was obtained from a human donor in good health, serving as a control.

In this sample, this clonotype turned up many times. The gene calls are TRBV20-1 and TRBJ2-7, with 9 bases matching TRBD1. V lost 0 bases and J lost 0; bases outside the gene matches: 6. The CDR3 runs 16 residues. Germline loops: CDR1 DFQATT, CDR2 SNEGSKA (reference sequence). CDR3 residues: CSARDSQGQGSYEQYF. The CDR3 DNA follows: TGCAGTGCTAGAGATTCTCAGGGACAGGGCTCCTACGAGCAGTACTTC.

The chain is built from TRBV5-1 and TRBJ1-2; weak D call: TRBD1 (6 bases). V shed 4 bases and J shed 4 bases, with 23 bases lying between them. The length of the CDR3 is 17 residues. From germline, CDR1 is SGHRS and CDR2 YFSETQ. CDR3 sequence (DNA): TGCGCCAGCAGCCCCGGGACATTCAGGCCCCTAACCTATGGCTACACCTTC. It specifies CASSPGTFRPLTYGYTF.

This chain links TRBV9 with TRBJ1-6; the D is unclear. The V gene's germline CDR1 is SGDLS and CDR2 YYNGEE. CDR3 length: 14 amino acids. V gave up 4 bases and J gave up 5 bases, with 10 bases separating them. CDR3 residues: CASSPEPNNSPLHF. CDR3 coding DNA: TGTGCCAGCAGCCCCGAGCCGAATAATTCACCCCTCCACTTT.

This clonotype was picked up a small number of times. With a much larger clone just one base away, this may be a read error. The V gene is TRBV19, the J gene TRBJ1-1, with a tentative D call TRBD1 (6 bases). Per germline, CDR1 LNHDA and CDR2 SQIVND (reference sequence). V lost 7 bases and J 6 bases, leaving 15 bases between the germline ends. This CDR3 contains 13 residues. CDR3 region: CASILGAGAEAFF. The CDR3 DNA sequence: TGTGCCAGTATTCTTGGGGCAGGGGCTGAAGCTTTCTTT.

At least ten counts were recorded for this clonotype. The gene calls are TRBV12-3 or TRBV12-4 and TRBJ1-5; D remains unclear. This CDR3 is 12 amino acids long. V was pared by 7 bases and J by 4 bases, with 8 bases between. CDR3 nucleotide sequence: TGTGCCAGCACCGAGCCGAATCAGCCCCAGCATTTT. Amino acids: CASTEPNQPQHF.

This clonotype was seen a few times. J is TRBJ1-1 and V is TRBV5-4; TRBD1 aligns across 9 bases. Per germline, CDR1 SGHNT and CDR2 YYREEE (reference sequence). Losses at the gene ends were 4 bases for V and 4 bases for J; bases not matched to a gene: 8. The CDR3 consists of 15 residues. CDR3 loop: CASSRDRVTATEAFF. The CDR3 DNA follows: TGTGCCAGCAGCCGGGACAGGGTAACGGCCACTGAAGCTTTCTTT.

This chain joins TRBV20-1 and TRBJ2-7, with D unclear. Germline lookup yields CDR1 DFQATT and CDR2 SNEGSKA (reference sequence). Trimming pared 6 bases from V and 2 bases from J, leaving 17 bases between. The CDR3 consists of 14 residues. CDR3 coding DNA: TGCAGTGCCCCCCAATTGGGCGCTACCTACGAGCAGTACTTC. Its protein is CSAPQLGATYEQYF.

V usage is TRBV24-1 and J usage is TRBJ2-5, with D possibly matching TRBD1 (5 bases). The CDR3 has 12 residues. Germline-derived CDR1 and CDR2 are KGHDR and SFDVKD. Trimming stripped 7 bases from V and 2 bases from J, with 7 bases between. The CDR3 region has the DNA TGTGCCACCAGCAGGGCTCAAGAGACCCAGTACTTC. Its translation is CATSRAQETQYF.

This clonotype was detected many times. J is TRBJ2-5 and V is TRBV4-1; D not certain. V was clipped by 4 bases and J by 4 bases, with 10 bases between them. This CDR3 is built from 13 residues. Germline V gene data show CDR1 as MGHRA and CDR2 as YSYEKL. The CDR3 DNA is TGCGCCAGCAGCCTAAGACTCACAGAGACCCAGTACTTC. Protein product: CASSLRLTETQYF.

This clonotype was picked up many times. This sequence joins TRBV3-1 and TRBJ2-7, with a possible D match to TRBD2 (5 bases). The CDR3 length is 12 residues. Looked up from germline, CDR1 is LGHDT and CDR2 is YNNKEL (reference sequence). Trimming cost V 3 bases and J 7 bases, with 10 bases left between them. This chain's CDR3 is CASSQGDGEQYF. In DNA form, the CDR3 reads TGTGCCAGCAGCCAGGGAGACGGAGAGCAGTACTTC.

The V gene is TRBV7-8, the J gene TRBJ1-2; the D gene is possibly TRBD1 (5 bases). This CDR3 is built from 13 residues. Germline V gives CDR1 SGHVS, CDR2 FQNEAQ. Trimming took 3 bases from V and 4 from J, leaving 9 bases between them. The CDR3 region has the DNA TGTGCCAGCAGCTTGGGGGGGTTCTATGGCTACACCTTC. It translates to CASSLGGFYGYTF.

The V gene is TRBV24-1, the J gene TRBJ2-1, with 11 bases matching TRBD2. Losses at the gene ends were 9 bases for V and 2 bases for J; bases not matched to a gene: 11. Germline V CDR1 and CDR2: KGHDR, SFDVKD. This CDR3 contains 17 residues. The CDR3 spells CATPPGTSGLPYNEQFF. DNA of the CDR3: TGTGCCACCCCTCCCGGGACTAGCGGATTACCCTACAATGAGCAGTTCTTC.

On this clonotype: With a much larger clone just one base away, this may be a read error. Likely a read error: the CDR3 ends without its conserved phenylalanine or tryptophan. CDR3 coding DNA: TGCGCCAGCAGCACCGGGACTACCCCCTACGAGCAGTACCTC. Encoded protein: CASSTGTTPYEQYL. The chain carries TRBV5-1 and TRBJ2-7, with 7 bases matching TRBD2. The CDR3 sequence is 14 residues long. Germline V gene sequence: CDR1 SGHRS, CDR2 YFSETQ. The V gene end was trimmed by 4 bases and the J gene end by 2 bases; junction bases not matched to a gene: 6.

J is TRBJ2-1 and V is TRBV18, with D unclear. V was pared by 2 bases and J by 5 bases, with 10 bases between. Germline V gene sequence: CDR1 KGHSH, CDR2 LQKENI. This CDR3 comprises 14 residues. The CDR3 sequence is CASSPDRVDNEQFF. CDR3 in DNA: TGTGCCAGCTCACCAGATAGGGTGGACAATGAGCAGTTCTTC.

Only a few counts were recorded for this clonotype. This sequence joins TRBV19 and TRBJ2-7, with 10 bases matching TRBD1. Germline CDR1 is LNHDA and CDR2 is SQIVND (reference sequence). V lost 11 bases to trimming and J lost 7 bases; unmatched junction nucleotides: 8. The CDR3 is 12 residues long. The CDR3 sequence is CAYRQGALEQYF. The CDR3 DNA is TGTGCCTACAGACAGGGGGCGCTTGAGCAGTACTTC. The whole variable domain, remainder taken from reference TRBV19 and TRBJ2-7, is DGGITQSPKYLFRKEGQNVTLSCEQNLNHDAMYWYRQDPGQGLRLIYYSQIVNDFQKGDIAEGYSVSREKKESFPLTVTSAQKNPTAFYLCAYRQGALEQYFGPGTRLTVT.